The next 8 T cell receptor beta chains were all read from a single sample in a study of OX40 agonist ivuxolimab in advanced cancers. Clones were read by immunoSEQ multiplex PCR, and TCRdb kept only the in-frame ones, dropping some. The sample includes fewer than 100,000 clones, roughly 91% seen only once; the top ten take 10% to 15%. Specimen: CD4+ or CD8+ T cells sorted from blood, collected in a trial of the OX40 agonist ivuxolimab. The origin of the receptors is an adult with an advanced solid tumor such as melanoma, head and neck, liver or kidney cancer.

The chain couples TRBV5-4 to TRBJ2-7; tentatively, D is TRBD1 (6 bases). The CDR3 loop spans 13 amino acids. The germline gives CDR1 SGHNT, CDR2 YYREEE (reference sequence). V lost 4 bases, J lost 3 bases, and 11 bases lay in between. Written as DNA, the CDR3 is TGTGCCAGCAGCCCAAAGGACAGCTACGAGCAGTACTTC. Protein sequence: CASSPKDSYEQYF.

This clone was detected only once. The chain recombines TRBV4-2 with TRBJ1-1; tentatively, D is TRBD1 (5 bases). This CDR3 contains 13 residues. V lost 6 bases and J 3 bases, leaving 11 bases between the germline ends. Germline V gene sequence: CDR1 LGHNA, CDR2 YNFKEQ. The CDR3 DNA is TGTGCCAGCAGTTTTCCGGGGGACACTGAAGCTTTCTTT. Protein: CASSFPGDTEAFF.

The V call is TRBV6-5, the J call TRBJ2-7, with 9 bases matching TRBD1. This CDR3 comprises 15 residues. J was trimmed by 4 bases and V by 8 bases; bases with no gene match: 12. Germline loops: CDR1 MNHEY, CDR2 SVGAGI. The CDR3 loop is CASSPTGGIGYEQYF. The CDR3 nucleotides read TGTGCCAGCTCTCCGACAGGGGGTATAGGATACGAGCAGTACTTC.

V is TRBV5-5 and J is TRBJ1-1, with 7 bases identical to TRBD1. The length of the CDR3 is 17 residues. The germline V gene encodes CDR1 SGHKS and CDR2 YYEKEE (reference sequence). V lost 0 bases, J lost 3 bases, and 11 bases stayed unmatched. The CDR3 protein is CASSLDRGRFRDTEAFF. The CDR3 nucleotides are TGTGCCAGCAGCTTGGACAGGGGTCGTTTTCGGGACACTGAAGCTTTCTTT.

The genes are TRBV7-9 and TRBJ2-2; 10 positions match TRBD1. The V gene's germline CDR1 is SEHNR and CDR2 FQNEAQ (reference sequence). The CDR3 contains 15 residues. After removal of 7 bases from V and 4 bases from J, the junction contained 6 bases not matched to a gene. In nucleotides, the CDR3 is TGTGCCAGCACCCCCGGGACAGGGGCCACCGGGGAGCTGTTTTTT. Its protein is CASTPGTGATGELFF.

V is TRBV5-1 and J is TRBJ2-1; 12 positions agree with TRBD2. The V gene end was trimmed by 2 bases and the J gene end by 6 bases; junction bases not matched to a gene: 6. The germline V gene has CDR1 SGHRS and CDR2 YFSETQ. The CDR3 runs to 16 residues. DNA of the CDR3: TGCGCCAGCAGCTTAGGGACTAGCGGGTCTTTCAATGAGCAGTTCTTC. It codes for CASSLGTSGSFNEQFF. Full variable domain (missing parts from reference TRBV5-1 and TRBJ2-1): KAGVTQTPRYLIKTRGQQVTLSCSPISGHRSVSWYQQTPGQGLQFLFEYFSETQRNKGNFPGRFSGRQFSNSRSEMNVSTLELGDSALYLCASSLGTSGSFNEQFFGPGTRLTVL.

The genes are TRBV4-2 and TRBJ1-2; D perhaps matches TRBD1 (5 bases). The germline gives CDR1 LGHNA, CDR2 YNFKEQ. There are 13 residues in the CDR3. V lost 6 bases to trimming and J lost 6 bases, with 14 bases between them. The CDR3 DNA reads TGTGCCAGCAGTTCAGGCAGGGCGGATGGCTACACCTTC. It translates to CASSSGRADGYTF.

This chain connects TRBV5-1 to TRBJ1-1; a weak D match, TRBD1 (5 bases). The CDR3 length is 13 residues. CDR1 is SGHRS, CDR2 YFSETQ, per germline. V was shortened by 3 bases and J by 4 bases, with 10 bases between the two germline ends. CDR3 protein: CASSSQGSTEAFF. The CDR3 nucleotides are TGCGCCAGCAGCTCCCAGGGATCCACTGAAGCTTTCTTT.